This T cell receptor (beta chain) was recorded in a study of early T cells in non-severe SARS-CoV-2 infection. Overall study: Investigators sequenced bulk RNA drawn from unsorted whole blood, and chains remained unpaired.

This clonotype was found a few times. Its antigen remains unidentified. Researchers attached unique molecular identifiers to individual cDNA molecules. Each CDR3 protein is one row after TCRdb ran MiXCR on the 5' RACE reads. Seen here are tens of thousands of distinct CDR3 sequences, less than 15% observed once, and the top ten hold about 2.4%. Study findings and constraints: There was a bias toward anti-spike CD8 responses in VDJdb matching, which missed private and CD4 specificities.

Trimming removed 4 bases from V and 3 bases from J; junction bases left unmatched: 0. Germline-derived CDR1 and CDR2 are SGHTA and FQGNSA. The CDR3 has 13 amino acids. The sample in question was whole blood, obtained at baseline. The gene calls are TRBV7-2 and TRBJ1-2, with 9 bases fitting TRBD1. This clonotype was obtained from an adult who was a healthcare worker with PCR-confirmed SARS-CoV-2 infection or an uninfected control (not recorded which). The CDR3 sequence: CASSWDRDYGYTF. The CDR3 DNA follows: TGTGCCAGCAGCTGGGACAGGGACTATGGCTACACCTTC.